This T cell receptor beta chain originates from a study of T cells in Graves' hyperthyroidism and ophthalmopathy. Germline values: CDR1 GTSNPN, CDR2 SVGIG (reference sequence). This CDR3 contains 11 residues. The CDR3 regions of TCR beta were amplified from RNA transcripts. The HTBI primer set drove a first-round RT-PCR of the TCR CDR3. TCRdb redid the calling of the multiplex PCR reads with MiXCR, one entry per CDR3 protein. The repertoire holds about 530,000 distinct CDR3 sequences, with approximately 17% as singletons. The sample holds a few counts of this clonotype. A read error is possible here, since a much larger clone lies one base away.

Source material: blood. This receptor was obtained from a young woman with Graves' ophthalmopathy. V and J are TRBV30 and TRBJ1-1; D gene uncertain. The CDR3 coding sequence is TGTGCCTGGAAAACTTTTACTGGAGCTTTCTTT. As protein: CAWKTFTGAFF. Full variable domain (rest looked up from reference TRBV30 and TRBJ1-1): SQTIHQWPATLVQPVGSPLSLECTVEGTSNPNLYWYRQAAGRGLQLLFYSVGIGQISSEVPQNLSASRPQDRQFILSSKKLLLSDSGFYLCAWKTFTGAFFGQGTRLTVV.